Following are 16 T cell receptor beta chains from one sample sequenced in a study of vaccination effects on CD4 cells after COVID-19. Libraries were prepared by immunoSEQ multiplex PCR; TCRdb keeps only in-frame clonotypes and omits some of them. Of fewer than 80,000 clones in the sample, around two thirds were seen once. For these receptors, no antigen is known. Before any sequencing was done, the ViraFEST assay used viral peptide pools to expand antigen-specific CD4+ T cells. Upon completion of about ten days in culture, CD4+ T cells were isolated. BNT162b2 vaccine or mRNA-1273 vaccine was given to participants in two doses. Source: CD4+ T cells from PBMCs cultured with HCoV-229E spike peptides, taken after COVID-19 vaccination. The receptors originated from a human donor who received a COVID-19 vaccine.

The rearrangement joins TRBV12-3 or TRBV12-4 to TRBJ2-5; D not resolved. V lost 4 bases to trimming and J lost 5 bases, with 11 bases between them. The CDR3 has 13 amino acids. This CDR3 reads CASSSLLPETQYF. The CDR3 DNA follows: TGTGCCAGCAGTTCCCTCTTACCTGAGACCCAGTACTTC.

This clone turned up a few times. V gene TRBV6-5 combines with J gene TRBJ1-4, with D hard to call. Trimming took off 5 bases at V and 3 bases at J, with 7 bases between the two ends. Per germline, CDR1 MNHEY and CDR2 SVGAGI. There are 13 residues in the CDR3. The CDR3 DNA is TGTGCCAGCAGTAGGGTCGCTAATGAAAAACTGTTTTTT. Amino acid sequence: CASSRVANEKLFF.

The chain joins TRBV5-1 to TRBJ1-4; D gene unclear. Germline CDR1 SGHRS, CDR2 YFSETQ. CDR3 length: 15 amino acids. V was trimmed by 5 bases and J by 2 bases, leaving 13 bases between them. CDR3 amino acids: CASRGRTDTNEKLFF. The DNA for the CDR3 is TGCGCCAGCAGGGGTAGGACGGATACTAATGAAAAACTGTTTTTT.

In its sample, this clone was seen a few times. The V call is TRBV5-1, the J call TRBJ1-2, with 7 bases identical to TRBD1. V lost 3 bases to trimming and J lost 2 bases; unmatched junction nucleotides: 4. Germline CDR1 reads SGHRS; CDR2 reads YFSETQ. The CDR3 sequence is 14 residues long. This CDR3 reads CASSSEGQNYGYTF. In nucleotides, the CDR3 is TGCGCCAGCAGCTCGGAGGGACAGAACTATGGCTACACCTTC.

The gene calls are TRBV14 and TRBJ2-1; D might be TRBD1 or TRBD2, each matching 5 bases. The germline V gene encodes CDR1 SGHDN and CDR2 FVKESK. The CDR3 loop spans 13 amino acids. Between the trimmed V and J ends, which lost 1 base and 8 bases, there was a span of 9 bases. CDR3 DNA: TGTGCCAGCAGCCAAGCTGGGACCTATGAGCAGTTCTTC. As protein: CASSQAGTYEQFF. Based on the CDR3 plus reference TRBV14 and TRBJ2-1, the full variable domain is EAGVTQFPSHSVIEKGQTVTLRCDPISGHDNLYWYRRVMGKEIKFLLHFVKESKQDESGMPNNRFLAERTGGTYSTLKVQPAELEDSGVYFCASSQAGTYEQFFGPGTRLTVL.

The chain is built from TRBV5-1 and TRBJ2-5, with 10 bases aligning to TRBD2. The CDR3 has 16 residues. V lost 0 bases, J lost 2 bases, and 4 bases stayed unmatched. From germline, CDR1 is SGHRS and CDR2 YFSETQ. CDR3 sequence reads: CASSLAASGGQETQYF. The CDR3 nucleotides are TGCGCCAGCAGCTTGGCGGCTAGCGGGGGTCAAGAGACCCAGTACTTC. The variable domain in full, completed from reference TRBV5-1 and TRBJ2-5, reads KAGVTQTPRYLIKTRGQQVTLSCSPISGHRSVSWYQQTPGQGLQFLFEYFSETQRNKGNFPGRFSGRQFSNSRSEMNVSTLELGDSALYLCASSLAASGGQETQYFGPGTRLLVL.

In its sample, this clone was seen a few times. The chain uses TRBV30 and TRBJ1-2, with a tentative D call TRBD1 (5 bases). Looked up from germline, CDR1 is GTSNPN and CDR2 is SVGIG (reference sequence). This CDR3 spans 12 amino acids. The V gene lost 4 bases and the J gene lost 7 bases, with 13 bases spanning the gap. The CDR3 nucleotides read TGTGCCTGGAATCCGGGGGTTGGTGGCTACACCTTC. Protein product: CAWNPGVGGYTF.

The chain uses TRBV6-5 and TRBJ1-1; D is unclear. Germline V gives CDR1 MNHEY, CDR2 SVGAGI. V dropped 2 bases and J dropped 6 bases, with 16 bases sitting between them. The CDR3 contains 15 residues. The CDR3: CASSYLPGGVSEAFF. The CDR3 DNA reads TGTGCCAGCAGTTACCTCCCCGGTGGAGTTTCTGAAGCTTTCTTT.

The genes are TRBV28 and TRBJ1-1; no reliable D call. From germline, CDR1 is MDHEN and CDR2 SYDVKM. The CDR3 is 14 residues long. Trimming cost V 1 base and J 5 bases, with 11 bases left between them. CDR3 nucleotide sequence: TGTGCCAGCAGTTTATATCCGGGGAGGACTGAAGCTTTCTTT. It translates to CASSLYPGRTEAFF.

The V call is TRBV28, the J call TRBJ2-7, with D perhaps assigned TRBD1 or TRBD2 (5 bases each). Germline V lookup: CDR1 MDHEN, CDR2 SYDVKM. The CDR3 runs 14 residues. V lost 3 bases to trimming and J lost 0 bases, with 9 bases between them. DNA for the CDR3: TGTGCCAGCAGTTTTGGGGGTAGCTCCTACGAGCAGTACGTC. This translates into CASSFGGSSYEQYV.

The chain has TRBV14 and TRBJ2-7; D may match TRBD1 or TRBD2 (5 bases each). Per germline, CDR1 SGHDN and CDR2 FVKESK. The CDR3 contains 15 residues. The ends were cut back, 0 bases at V and 3 bases at J, with 12 bases in the middle. The CDR3 loop is CASSQDGVGVYEQYV. CDR3 nucleotides: TGTGCCAGCAGCCAAGATGGGGTGGGGGTCTACGAGCAGTACGTC.

This clone was detected only a few times. The chain uses TRBV19 and TRBJ1-1; D may be TRBD1 (6 bases). The ends were cut back, 2 bases at V and 4 bases at J, with 14 bases in the middle. Germline V gene lookup returns CDR1 LNHDA and CDR2 SQIVND (reference sequence). This CDR3 has 15 amino acids. CDR3 sequence (DNA): TGTGCCAGTAGTATAAAGGGGGAAGTGGGCACTGAAGCTTTCTTT. It specifies CASSIKGEVGTEAFF.

The J gene is TRBJ2-5, the V gene TRBV24-1, with a tentative D call TRBD2 (7 bases). The CDR3 spans 16 residues. V lost 4 bases and J 5 bases, leaving 19 bases between the germline ends. CDR1 and CDR2 from the germline V gene are KGHDR and SFDVKD. CDR3: CATSEIGGPPGETQYF. DNA of the CDR3: TGTGCCACCAGTGAGATCGGGGGGCCTCCGGGGGAGACCCAGTACTTC.

This rearrangement joins TRBV5-1 to TRBJ2-5; 8 nucleotides line up with TRBD1. V dropped 5 bases and J dropped 4; count of bases not matched to a gene: 7. This CDR3 has 14 amino acids. The germline V gene encodes CDR1 SGHRS and CDR2 YFSETQ. The DNA for the CDR3 is TGCGCCAGCAGGAAAAGCAGGGGGCGAGAGACCCAGTACTTC. It codes for CASRKSRGRETQYF.

This chain links TRBV12-2 with TRBJ1-5; the table calls TRBD1, which could not be checked here. TRBV12-2 is flagged as a pseudogene. The CDR3 contains 17 residues. In DNA form, the CDR3 reads TGTGCAAGTCGCTTAGATAGGCAGGGGTGTCCCAATCAGCCCCAGCATTTT. Protein product: CASRLDRQGCPNQPQHF.

J is TRBJ1-1 and V is TRBV14; D possibly corresponds to TRBD1 (5 bases). The CDR3 length is 15 residues. Germline V lookup: CDR1 SGHDN, CDR2 FVKESK. The ends were cut back, 4 bases at V and 4 bases at J, with 16 bases in the middle. CDR3: CASSRVRGGTTEAFF. The CDR3 DNA sequence: TGTGCCAGCAGCCGGGTTAGGGGAGGAACCACTGAAGCTTTCTTT.